What follows are 26 T cell receptor delta chains derived from one specimen sequenced in a study of γδ T cells in repeated Plasmodium falciparum infection (dated by TCRdb to about 2021). Libraries were made using multiplex PCR. Sequenced using an Illumina MiSeq. After TCRdb called clones again from the public reads with CATT, rows with identical DNA were merged. For this sample the table gives 80,000 to 95,000 delta-chain clones, of which roughly 1.4% were detected only once. The ten top clones hold under 9.5% of the sample. For bulk TCR repertoire analysis, Vgamma9/Vdelta2+ and Vdelta2-negative gammadelta T cell populations were isolated by flow sorting from peripheral blood mononuclear cells. The specimen sequenced was gamma-delta T cells from blood. The receptor set was obtained from a pool of human donors (malaria-infected and uninfected, not separated).

In this sample, this clone turned up a few times. The protein in TCRdb stems from a much larger clone and differs at residue 9 from this DNA's translation, likely a read error; here the protein is translated from the DNA. CDR3 in DNA: TGTGCCTTTAAAGGTCCTCTTTGGGAGATACTGGCGTACACCGATAAACTCATCTTT. Translated: CAFKGPLWEILAYTDKLIF. The gene calls are TRDV3 and TRDJ1, with D possibly TRDD3 on 5 matching bases. The J gene, missing from TCRdb, was assigned here through DNA to germline matching. Looked up from germline, CDR1 is TVYSNPD and CDR2 is GDNSRS (reference sequence). This CDR3 spans 19 amino acids. V lost 1 base and J 0 bases, leaving 27 bases between the germline ends.

In its sample, this clone was seen many times. The same CDR3 arises from other DNA sequences in this sample as well. The V gene is TRDV1, the J gene TRDJ1; TRDD3 is a possible D gene (6 bases). Germline lookup yields CDR1 TSWWSYY and CDR2 QGS. The CDR3 consists of 18 residues. Trimming pared 5 bases from V and 0 bases from J, leaving 22 bases between. CDR3 protein: CALGKGPGGDYYTDKLIF. DNA of the CDR3: TGTGCTCTTGGGAAGGGCCCGGGAGGGGATTATTACACCGATAAACTCATCTTT.

A few counts support this clone. A far larger clone is a single base away, which makes a read error likely. Other DNA sequences from this sample encode an identical CDR3 as well. The chain uses TRDV2 and TRDJ1, with TRDD3 matching 10 bases. The J gene is absent in TCRdb and was assigned here via DNA matching to germline. From germline, CDR1 is GEAIGNYY and CDR2 EKD. The CDR3 runs to 18 residues. Trimming at V came to 1 base and at J to 0 bases, leaving 10 bases not matched to a gene. CDR3 sequence: CACDTRLGDKKHTDKLIF. The CDR3 DNA follows: TGTGCCTGTGACACACGGCTGGGGGATAAGAAACACACCGATAAACTCATCTTT.

A word on this clone: TCRdb's listed protein matches a much larger clone and diverges from this DNA's translation at residue 3, likely through a read error; the protein shown comes from the DNA. This chain links TRDV2 with TRDJ1; no clear D. The J gene comes from matching the DNA to germline here; TCRdb lacks it. The germline V gene encodes CDR1 GEAIGNYY and CDR2 EKD. CDR3 length equals 16 residues. CDR3 residues: CARDTVSWNPPPKLIF. The CDR3 DNA reads as TGTGCCCGTGACACCGTTTCGTGGAACCCTCCTCCTAAACTCATCTTT.

This clone was recorded at least ten times. The genes are TRDV1 and TRDJ1; D unclear. Assignment of the J gene here rests on matching the DNA to germline, because TCRdb gives none. The length of the CDR3 is 20 residues. With 0 bases removed from V and 0 bases from J, the gap between germline ends came to 23 bases. Germline assignment: CDR1 TSWWSYY and CDR2 QGS. CDR3 sequence reads: CALGELRVPLFRPYTDKLIF. CDR3 DNA: TGTGCTCTTGGGGAACTCCGGGTTCCCCTATTCCGCCCGTACACCGATAAACTCATCTTT.

This clone showed up just a few times. TCRdb's listed protein matches a much larger clone and diverges from this DNA's translation at residue 17, likely through a read error; the protein shown comes from the DNA. This sequence joins TRDV1 and TRDJ1; 11 bases line up with TRDD3. TCRdb does not report a J gene; here it was assigned by matching the DNA to germline references. The CDR3 is 23 amino acids. The germline V gene encodes CDR1 TSWWSYY and CDR2 QGS. V dropped 4 bases and J dropped 0; count of bases not matched to a gene: 25. The CDR3 coding sequence is TGTGCTCTTGGGGTCATCCATTTTGTTCCTTACTGGGGGATAAGGGGGCACACCGATAAACTCATCTTT. Its protein is CALGVIHFVPYWGIRGHTDKLIF.

Comment on this clone: TCRdb's listed protein matches a much larger clone and diverges from this DNA's translation at residue 18, likely through a read error; the protein shown comes from the DNA. The chain combines TRDV1 with TRDJ1; 9 bases map to TRDD3. TCRdb gives no J gene; it was assigned here by matching the DNA to germline. The CDR3 contains 21 residues. Germline V lookup: CDR1 TSWWSYY, CDR2 QGS. CDR3 DNA: TGTGCTCTTGGGGGACGCCTCCACCTGTTACTGGGGGAAAAATACACCGATGAACTCATCTTT. This sequence encodes CALGGRLHLLLGEKYTDELIF.

About this clone: The protein held in TCRdb is that of a much larger clone and does not match this DNA's translation at residues 8 and 14, likely because of a read error; the protein shown is translated from the DNA. V and J are TRDV1 and TRDJ1, with 8 bases fitting TRDD3. The germline CDR1 and CDR2 sequences are TSWWSYY and QGS. The CDR3 has 19 residues. The trim removed 1 base at V and 3 bases at J, leaving 16 bases unmatched. For the CDR3, the DNA is TGTGCTCTTGGGGAACATTACATCTCGGGGGATATTGATGCCGATAAACTCATCTTT. Protein product: CALGEHYISGDIDADKLIF.

This clone has more than one count but fewer than ten. The chain has TRDV1 and TRDJ1, with 11 bases that match TRDD3. TCRdb supplies no J gene; here it was assigned by aligning the nucleotide sequence to germline. The trim removed 1 base at V and 0 bases at J, leaving 10 bases unmatched. CDR3 length: 19 residues. Germline CDR1 TSWWSYY, CDR2 QGS. DNA for the CDR3: TGTGCTCTTGGGGAACAACTGGGGGATAGTTTCCGAAACACCGATAAACTCATCTTT. Its translation: CALGEQLGDSFRNTDKLIF.

This clone was counted a few times. This likely came from a read error, as a far larger clone is one base away. In the same sample, other DNA sequences code for this CDR3. The rearrangement joins TRDV2 to TRDJ1; D remains unclear. TCRdb records no J gene; here it was assigned by comparing the DNA to germline. The CDR3 consists of 15 residues. Germline V gene lookup returns CDR1 GEAIGNYY and CDR2 EKD. CDR3 residues: CACVRTESYGLKLIF. CDR3 nucleotide sequence: TGTGCTTGTGTTCGCACGGAGTCGTACGGGCTTAAACTCATCTTT.

Concerning this clone itself: A far larger clone is just one base off, so this is likely a read error. This sample includes further DNA sequences coding for the same CDR3. This rearrangement joins TRDV1 to TRDJ1; the match to TRDD2 covers 9 bases. TCRdb gives no J gene; it was assigned here by matching the DNA to germline. The germline gives CDR1 TSWWSYY, CDR2 QGS. CDR3 length: 16 residues. Here the CDR3 DNA reads TGTGCCCTTGGGGGTTTCCTTCCTACGGCCAAGAAGAAACTCATCTTT. As protein: CALGGFLPTAKKKLIF.

This clone was detected only a few times. A far larger clone is one nucleotide away, so this likely arose from a read error. Other DNA sequences within the sample encode an identical CDR3. The rearrangement uses TRDV2 and TRDJ1, with 7 positions matching TRDD3. The J gene, not given by TCRdb, was assigned here from a germline match of the nucleotide sequence. Trimming removed 0 bases from V and 0 bases from J; junction bases left unmatched: 15. The CDR3 extends over 19 amino acids. Germline lookup yields CDR1 GEAIGNYY and CDR2 EKD. Written as DNA, the CDR3 is TGTGCCTGTGACACCGTATCTGGGGGGCCGAAATCGTACACCGATAAACTCATCTTT. Translating gives CACDTVSGGPKSYTDKLIF.

In regard to this clone: TCRdb's protein for this DNA is that of a much larger clone and differs from the translation at residue 13, likely a read error; the protein shown is the DNA translation. The chain couples TRDV2 to TRDJ1; 10 bases map to TRDD3. Since TCRdb gives no J gene, matching the DNA to germline was used here to assign it. CDR1 and CDR2 from the germline V gene are GEAIGNYY and EKD. This CDR3 spans 18 amino acids. V shed 0 bases and J 3 bases; nucleotides not matched to a gene: 12. CDR3 sequence reads: CACDTVNRGIRGADKLIF. The CDR3, as DNA: TGTGCCTGTGACACCGTCAACCGGGGGATACGCGGCGCCGATAAACTCATCTTT.

This clone has more than one count but fewer than ten. TCRdb shows a much larger clone's protein in place of this DNA's translation, and the two differ at residue 3, likely through a read error; the protein shown is translated from the DNA. The chain links TRDV2 to TRDJ1; TRDD3 aligns across 10 bases. TCRdb is silent on the J gene; assignment here came from matching the DNA to germline. The CDR3 has 18 amino acids. Germline V gene lookup returns CDR1 GEAIGNYY and CDR2 EKD. This CDR3 is CARDTVTTGGFYTDKLIF. In DNA form, the CDR3 reads TGTGCCCGTGACACCGTAACGACTGGGGGATTCTACACCGATAAACTCATCTTT.

About this clone: A far larger clone is only one base removed, so a read error is likely. The same CDR3 arises from other DNA sequences in this sample as well. The chain uses TRDV1 and TRDJ1; 11 bases map to TRDD3. Here the J gene was assigned by germline matching of the DNA, as TCRdb has none. The CDR3 covers 25 residues. CDR1 and CDR2 from the germline V gene are TSWWSYY and QGS. In nucleotides, the CDR3 is TGTGCTCTCGGGGCCGGCCCTACTTACTTCTCATGGGGGATACGCCTGAGATCGTACACCGATAAACTCATCTTT. Its translation: CALGAGPTYFSWGIRLRSYTDKLIF.

This clone was counted ten times or more. J is TRDJ1 and V is TRDV1; the D is unclear. Trimming cost V 2 bases and J 6 bases, with 16 bases left between them. Per the germline V gene, CDR1 is TSWWSYY and CDR2 is QGS. This CDR3 has 15 residues. The CDR3: CALGEIGPHCNKLIF. The CDR3, as DNA: TGTGCTCTTGGGGAAATCGGGCCCCACTGTAATAAACTCATCTTT.

This clone was recorded a few times. This likely traces to a read error, being one base from a far larger clone. In the same sample, other DNA sequences code for this CDR3. CDR3 coding DNA: TGTGCTCTTGGGGGCCCGGCCCACGTTGGAGTAAACTGGGGATACGCGGGGTACACCGATAAACTCATCTTT. It encodes CALGGPAHVGVNWGYAGYTDKLIF. This chain connects TRDV1 to TRDJ1; 9 nucleotides agree with TRDD3. The J gene is absent in TCRdb and was assigned here via DNA matching to germline. The CDR3 has 24 amino acids. The trim removed 4 bases at V and 0 bases at J, leaving 30 bases unmatched. Germline CDR1 TSWWSYY, CDR2 QGS.

This clone appeared a few times. Being one base from a much bigger clone, this may be a read error. The chain carries TRDV1 and TRDJ1; 10 bases fit TRDD3. Germline matching of the DNA provided the J gene here, since TCRdb leaves it blank. The CDR3 contains 20 residues. Germline V gene sequence: CDR1 TSWWSYY, CDR2 QGS. Germline trimming cut 4 bases from V and 0 bases from J; bases unmatched to any gene: 17. The DNA of the CDR3 is TGTGCTCTTGGGGGACTAGCAGCACGGGGGATACGCGTATACACCGATAAACTCATCTTT. Protein product: CALGGLAARGIRVYTDKLIF.

To note about this clone: The protein that TCRdb holds for this DNA derives from a much larger clone and differs from the translated DNA at residues 3 and 11, which likely indicates a read error; the protein shown here is translated from the DNA. This chain links TRDV1 with TRDJ1; TRDD3 might be the D (5 bases). The CDR3 spans 19 residues. Germline V lookup: CDR1 TSWWSYY, CDR2 QGS. The CDR3 region is CAFGERFTLTIVYTDKLIF. In DNA, the CDR3 is TGTGCTTTTGGGGAACGATTTACTCTAACCATCGTGTACACCGATAAACTCATCTTT.

A note on this clone: TCRdb's entry gives the protein of a much larger clone, which mismatches this DNA's translation at residue 8, likely from a read error; the protein reported here is translated from the DNA. The chain's CDR3 is CACDTLGGGDHKLIF. As DNA, the CDR3 is TGTGCCTGTGACACCCTTGGTGGGGGGGACCATAAACTCATCTTT. The rearrangement uses TRDV2 and TRDJ1; a weak D match, TRDD3 (6 bases). Here the J gene was assigned by germline matching of the DNA, as TCRdb has none. V gave up 0 bases and J gave up 6 bases, with 16 bases separating them. Per germline, CDR1 GEAIGNYY and CDR2 EKD. The CDR3 runs 15 residues.

In this sample, this clone turned up a few times. A far larger clone is one base from this, pointing to a likely read error. Other DNA sequences within the sample encode an identical CDR3. There is no J gene call, but TRDV2 is given as the V gene; the table gives TRDD3 as D, unverified against the DNA. The CDR3 length is 19 residues. Germline V lookup: CDR1 GEAIGNYY, CDR2 EKD. DNA of the CDR3: TGTGCCTGTGACACCGTTCTGGGGGATAGATCCTGGGACACCCGACAGATGTTCTTC. Protein: CACDTVLGDRSWDTRQMFF.

This clone came up many times. The V and J genes are TRDV1 and TRDJ1, with TRDD3 identical over 8 bases. The CDR3 extends over 19 amino acids. From germline, CDR1 is TSWWSYY and CDR2 QGS. The V gene end was trimmed by 0 bases and the J gene end by 6 bases; junction bases not matched to a gene: 18. The CDR3 reads CALGELAPVWGYTTYKLIF. CDR3 sequence (DNA): TGTGCTCTTGGGGAACTAGCACCGGTCTGGGGATACACTACTTATAAACTCATCTTT.

As concerns this clone: This likely came from a read error, as a far larger clone is one base away. The sample has other DNA sequences that encode this CDR3 too. V usage is TRDV1 and J usage is TRDJ1, with 8 bases aligning to TRDD3. TCRdb leaves out the J gene; it was filled in here by matching the DNA to germline. Trimming cost V 3 bases and J 0 bases; bases outside gene matches: 15. The CDR3 is made up of 19 amino acids. The V gene's germline CDR1 is TSWWSYY and CDR2 QGS. DNA of the CDR3: TGTGCTCTTGGGGAGCGTGGCCGTCGGGGGATAGGCTACACCGATAAACTCATCTTT. Translation gives CALGERGRRGIGYTDKLIF.

Points on this clone: TCRdb shows a much larger clone's protein in place of this DNA's translation, and the two differ at residue 4, likely through a read error; the protein shown is translated from the DNA. J is TRDJ1 and V is TRDV1; TRDD3 aligns across 13 bases. TCRdb offers no J gene call, so here the DNA was matched to germline to obtain one. The germline gives CDR1 TSWWSYY, CDR2 QGS. The CDR3 extends over 27 amino acids. Here the CDR3 reads CALRELILATRHTGGYAIGRYTDKLIF. Written as DNA, the CDR3 is TGTGCTCTTAGGGAACTAATTTTGGCTACTCGCCATACTGGGGGATACGCGATAGGGAGGTACACCGATAAACTCATCTTT.

A few counts support this clone. CDR3 DNA: TGTGCTCTTGGGAACCTCCTCCACTGGGGGATACTTGAGGGGTTTTACACCGATAAACTCATCTTT. This gives the protein CALGNLLHWGILEGFYTDKLIF. V is TRDV1 and J is TRDJ1; 12 nucleotides match TRDD3. TCRdb carries no J gene annotation; the J gene was assigned here by matching the DNA with germline. Germline V lookup: CDR1 TSWWSYY, CDR2 QGS. The CDR3 contains 22 residues. V dropped 5 bases and J dropped 0; count of bases not matched to a gene: 22.

About this clone itself: TCRdb pairs this DNA with a much larger clone's protein that differs at residue 9, likely a read error; the protein shown was translated from the DNA. The chain combines TRDV2 with TRDJ1; unclear D gene. V lost 2 bases to trimming and J lost 3 bases, with 12 bases between them. The CDR3 has 14 residues. Germline V gene lookup returns CDR1 GEAIGNYY and CDR2 EKD. CDR3 DNA sequence: TGTGCCTGTGACAAGGGACGGTACCCCGATAAACTCATCTTT. It is translated as CACDKGRYPDKLIF.